The source of this TCR beta chain is a study of spatial heterogeneity in lung cancer. Study overall: More beta-chain than alpha-chain sequences were consistently detected.

TCRdb re-called the 5' RACE reads with MiXCR, one entry per CDR3 protein. In the table there are about 3,300 distinct CDR3 sequences, under 7.5% of which are singletons. Per the germline V gene, CDR1 is MDHEN and CDR2 is SYDVKM. Trimming took off 5 bases at V and 3 bases at J, with 16 bases between the two ends. The CDR3 is made up of 16 amino acids. Regarding the study as a whole: Tumor mutation count correlated with how many alpha and beta TCRs expanded intratumorally.

This clonotype is categorized as medium-sized. Its target is not known. This sample's time point: sample taken at primary tumor resection. In each case, whole RNA from tumor, nontumor lung or frozen PBMC was sequenced unsorted. The chain recombines TRBV28 with TRBJ1-4; tentatively, D is TRBD1 (5 bases). The specimen comprised lung tumor tissue, sampled at surgery. The receptor comes from a male donor with early-stage non-small cell lung cancer. The CDR3 protein is CASSPSAGVSNEKLFF. The CDR3 DNA is TGTGCCAGCAGTCCGTCTGCGGGGGTATCTAATGAAAAACTGTTTTTT.